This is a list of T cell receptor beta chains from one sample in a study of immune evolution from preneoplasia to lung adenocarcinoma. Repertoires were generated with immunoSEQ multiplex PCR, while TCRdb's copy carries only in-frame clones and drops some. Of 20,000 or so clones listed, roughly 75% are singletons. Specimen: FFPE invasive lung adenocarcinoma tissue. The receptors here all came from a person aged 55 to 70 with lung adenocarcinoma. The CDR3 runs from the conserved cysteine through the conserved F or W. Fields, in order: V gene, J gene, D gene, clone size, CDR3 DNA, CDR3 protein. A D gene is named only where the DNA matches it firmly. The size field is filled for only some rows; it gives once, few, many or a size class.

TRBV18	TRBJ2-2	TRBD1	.	TGTGCCAGCTATTTGGGACAGGGTTCGGATTCGCTGTTTTTT	CASYLGQGSDSLFF
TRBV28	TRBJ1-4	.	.	TGTGCCAGCACCAAACGCGGGATACTGTTTTTT	CASTKRGILFF
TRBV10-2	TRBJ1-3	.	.	TGCGCCAGCAGTGAGGGGGCGCCGTCAAGTTCGAGAGCCACCATATATTTT	CASSEGAPSSSRATIYF
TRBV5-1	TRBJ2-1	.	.	TGCGCCAGCCCCCCCCTCAGGGGCCTGAGCTCCTACAATGAGCAGTTCTTC	CASPPLRGLSSYNEQFF
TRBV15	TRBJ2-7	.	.	TGTGCCACCAGCAGGGGGTACGAGCAGTACTTC	CATSRGYEQYF
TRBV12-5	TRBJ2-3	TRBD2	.	TGTGCTAGTGGTTTGGTACTCGGGGGGGTTTTGGTTACGCAGTATTTT	CASGLVLGGVLVTQYF
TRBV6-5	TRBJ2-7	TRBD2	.	TGTGCCAGCATTAACTCGAGACTAGCGGGAGTGCACGAGCAGTACTTC	CASINSRLAGVHEQYF
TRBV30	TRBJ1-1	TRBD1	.	TGTGCCTGGAGTCGCAGGGGGCGGACTGAAGCTTTCTTT	CAWSRRGRTEAFF
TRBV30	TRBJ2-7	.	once	TGTGCCTGGAACAGGGAGACCTACGAGCAGTACTTC	CAWNRETYEQYF
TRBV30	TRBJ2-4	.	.	TGTGCCCTGGAGGATCCGTCTTTAGCCAAAAACATTCAGTACTTC	CALEDPSLAKNIQYF